The 18 T cell receptor beta chains listed next were all sequenced from one sample in a study of T cells in localized non-small cell lung cancer (dated by TCRdb to about 2020). Library preparation used the immunoSEQ multiplex PCR assay. TCRdb holds this immuneACCESS table with in-frame rearrangements only. Some clones are missing; in checked studies, unresolved V genes explain under half, and the rest has no known cause. This sample lists 2,500 to 3,000 clones; 25% to 30% were detected once. Approximately 9% of the sample comes from the top ten. This material consisted of normal lung tissue next to the tumor, taken before any cancer treatment. The receptors derive from a man aged 40 to 69 with stage II lung adenocarcinoma.

The chain is built from TRBV6-8 and TRBJ1-2, with TRBD1 matching over 9 bases. CDR3 size: 15 residues. V lost 6 bases, J lost 3 bases, and 8 bases stayed unmatched. Germline V gives CDR1 MNHGY, CDR2 SAAAGT. The CDR3 nucleotides are TGTGCCAGCAGCCGACAGGGGGGACCAGACTATGGCTACACCTTC. It codes for CASSRQGGPDYGYTF.

This sequence joins TRBV16 and TRBJ1-5; TRBD1 agrees at 7 bases. In germline, CDR1 is KGHSY, CDR2 FQNENV. The CDR3 is 15 amino acids. Trimming at V came to 2 bases and at J to 4 bases, leaving 5 bases not matched to a gene. The CDR3 protein is CASSQQGGGNQPQHF. DNA of the CDR3: TGTGCCAGCAGCCAACAGGGGGGTGGGAATCAGCCCCAGCATTTT.

J is TRBJ2-1 and V is TRBV19; D assignment may be TRBD1 or TRBD2 (5 bases each). Trimming shortened V by 9 bases and J by 6 bases, and 24 bases separated the two germline ends. The CDR3 runs 16 residues. CDR1 LNHDA and CDR2 SQIVND come from the germline V gene (reference sequence). The CDR3 sequence: CASRTGAIGISNEQFF. The CDR3 DNA reads as TGTGCCAGCAGAACCGGGGCGATCGGGATAAGCAATGAGCAGTTCTTC.

The gene calls are TRBV19 and TRBJ2-5, with a possible D match to TRBD1 (5 bases). Trimming removed 3 bases from V and 2 bases from J, with 7 bases in between. CDR3 size: 13 residues. Germline V lookup: CDR1 LNHDA, CDR2 SQIVND (reference sequence). The CDR3 region is CASSIRQQETQYF. The CDR3 DNA sequence: TGTGCCAGTAGTATCAGACAGCAAGAGACCCAGTACTTC.

Sample share makes this clone medium-sized. This chain uses TRBV28 with TRBJ1-1; maybe TRBD1 (5 bases). Germline V gene data show CDR1 as MDHEN and CDR2 as SYDVKM. The ends were cut back, 3 bases at V and 5 bases at J, with 16 bases in the middle. This CDR3 contains 15 residues. The CDR3 DNA is TGTGCCAGCAGTTTTGAGGCCCAGGGCCCGACTGAAGCTTTCTTT. It translates to CASSFEAQGPTEAFF. Combining the CDR3 with reference TRBV28 and TRBJ1-1 gives the whole variable domain DVKVTQSSRYLVKRTGEKVFLECVQDMDHENMFWYRQDPGLGLRLIYFSYDVKMKEKGDIPEGYSVSREKKERFSLILESASTNQTSMYLCASSFEAQGPTEAFFGQGTRLTVV.

This clone showed up just a few times. The chain employs TRBV9 and TRBJ1-2, with D uncertain. This CDR3 contains 12 residues. V shed 6 bases and J shed 3 bases, with 9 bases lying between them. In germline, CDR1 is SGDLS, CDR2 YYNGEE. Here the CDR3 DNA reads TGTGCCAGCACGCTGGTGGACTATGGCTACACCTTC. It translates to CASTLVDYGYTF.

The CDR3 loop reads CASSMDLASTTNEKLFF. The CDR3 DNA reads TGTGCCAGTAGTATGGACCTCGCCTCTACAACTAATGAAAAACTGTTTTTT. The chain is built from TRBV19 and TRBJ1-4; D gene ambiguous. Trimming took off 3 bases at V and 0 bases at J, with 14 bases between the two ends. This CDR3 has 17 residues. Germline CDR1 is LNHDA and CDR2 is SQIVND (reference sequence).

The chain couples TRBV11-3 to TRBJ2-3; 10 bases are shared with TRBD2. With 5 bases clipped from V and 8 bases from J, the junction kept 13 bases outside the gene matches. Germline loops: CDR1 SGHNT, CDR2 YENEEA. There are 16 residues in the CDR3. CDR3 sequence: CASSPPGLALLGTQYF. CDR3 bases: TGTGCCAGCAGCCCTCCGGGACTAGCGCTACTCGGTACGCAGTATTTT.

In this sample, this clone turned up a few times. The genes are TRBV11-3 and TRBJ1-5; the D gene is possibly TRBD1 (6 bases). CDR3 length: 16 amino acids. CDR1 SGHNT and CDR2 YENEEA come from the germline V gene. Between the trimmed V and J ends, which lost 5 bases and 6 bases, there was a span of 20 bases. CDR3 amino acids: CASSQAGGGEIQPQHF. CDR3 sequence (DNA): TGTGCCAGCAGCCAAGCGGGAGGGGGGGAAATTCAGCCCCAGCATTTT. Full variable domain (outside the CDR3, taken from reference TRBV11-3 and TRBJ1-5): EAGVVQSPRYKIIEKKQPVAFWCNPISGHNTLYWYLQNLGQGPELLIRYENEEAVDDSQLPKDRFSAERLKGVDSTLKIQPAELGDSAVYLCASSQAGGGEIQPQHFGDGTRLSIL.

A few counts support this clone. CDR3 amino acids: CASSIAMGADYGYTF. As DNA, the CDR3 is TGTGCCAGTAGTATCGCCATGGGGGCAGACTATGGCTACACCTTC. J is TRBJ1-2 and V is TRBV19, with a weak D call TRBD1 (6 bases). CDR3 length: 15 residues. The ends were cut back, 3 bases at V and 3 bases at J, with 14 bases in the middle. Germline V gene data show CDR1 as LNHDA and CDR2 as SQIVND (reference sequence). The entire variable domain, with the rest obtained from reference TRBV19 and TRBJ1-2, is as follows: DGGITQSPKYLFRKEGQNVTLSCEQNLNHDAMYWYRQDPGQGLRLIYYSQIVNDFQKGDIAEGYSVSREKKESFPLTVTSAQKNPTAFYLCASSIAMGADYGYTFGSGTRLTVV.

The rearrangement uses TRBV6-8 and TRBJ2-1, with 8 positions matching TRBD2. This CDR3 spans 14 amino acids. Trimming removed 6 bases from V and 3 bases from J; junction bases left unmatched: 4. From germline, CDR1 is MNHGY and CDR2 SAAAGT. The CDR3 DNA sequence: TGTGCCAGCAGCGGCGGGGGGATCTACAATGAGCAGTTCTTC. Its protein product is CASSGGGIYNEQFF.

This clone came up a few times. The V and J genes are TRBV4-1 and TRBJ2-1; tentative D call: TRBD2 (6 bases). The CDR3 has 13 amino acids. From germline, CDR1 is MGHRA and CDR2 YSYEKL. The germline V and J ends were trimmed by 2 bases and 13 bases, with 15 bases remaining between them. The CDR3 coding sequence is TGCGCCAGCAGCCAATCATCCGGGACTGGCCAGTTCTTC. This translates into CASSQSSGTGQFF.

The rearrangement joins TRBV15 to TRBJ1-2; the D is unclear. The CDR3 contains 14 residues. The V gene lost 6 bases and the J gene lost 11 bases, with 22 bases spanning the gap. Germline lookup yields CDR1 LNHNV and CDR2 YYDKDF (reference sequence). The CDR3 sequence is CATRDSGLSNPYTF. As DNA, the CDR3 is TGTGCCACCAGGGACTCCGGACTTTCCAATCCGTACACCTTC. Combining the CDR3 with reference TRBV15 and TRBJ1-2 gives the whole variable domain DAMVIQNPRYQVTQFGKPVTLSCSQTLNHNVMYWYQQKSSQAPKLLFHYYDKDFNNEADTPDNFQSRRPNTSFCFLDIRSPGLGDTAMYLCATRDSGLSNPYTFGSGTRLTVV.

The chain's CDR3 is CASRDRAYTEAFF. The CDR3 nucleotides are TGTGCCAGTCGGGACAGGGCTTACACTGAAGCTTTCTTT. The chain is built from TRBV19 and TRBJ1-1, with 9 bases fitting TRBD1. This CDR3 is built from 13 residues. V trimming: 8 bases; J trimming: 3 bases; junction bases outside the gene matches: 4. Per germline, CDR1 LNHDA and CDR2 SQIVND (reference sequence).

The gene calls are TRBV4-1 and TRBJ1-5; D is uncertain. Germline CDR1 MGHRA, CDR2 YSYEKL. This CDR3 has 13 amino acids. V was pared by 0 bases and J by 5 bases, with 5 bases between. The chain's CDR3 is CASSQDPDQPQHF. The CDR3 region has the DNA TGCGCCAGCAGCCAAGATCCAGATCAGCCCCAGCATTTT.

The chain employs TRBV6-8 and TRBJ1-2, with TRBD1 identical over 7 bases. Trimming cost V 4 bases and J 4 bases; bases outside gene matches: 9. Per germline, CDR1 MNHGY and CDR2 SAAAGT. The CDR3 is 15 residues long. CDR3 DNA: TGTGCCAGCAGTTCCCACCTTACAGGGGCCTATGGCTACACCTTC. Protein: CASSSHLTGAYGYTF.

This chain joins TRBV19 and TRBJ1-5; D unresolved. Deletions cut 7 bases from V and 4 bases from J, with 11 bases between. This CDR3 contains 13 residues. Germline CDR1 is LNHDA and CDR2 is SQIVND (reference sequence). In nucleotides, the CDR3 is TGTGCCAGTACAAGGACCCAAAATCAGCCCCAGCATTTT. Encoded protein: CASTRTQNQPQHF.

The rearrangement uses TRBV19 and TRBJ1-1; D is unresolved. V shed 3 bases and J shed 7 bases, with 9 bases lying between them. Germline V lookup: CDR1 LNHDA, CDR2 SQIVND (reference sequence). The CDR3 has 12 amino acids. The CDR3 spells CASSILGDEAFF. The CDR3 DNA sequence: TGTGCCAGTAGTATTTTAGGTGATGAAGCTTTCTTT. The whole variable domain, remainder taken from reference TRBV19 and TRBJ1-1, is DGGITQSPKYLFRKEGQNVTLSCEQNLNHDAMYWYRQDPGQGLRLIYYSQIVNDFQKGDIAEGYSVSREKKESFPLTVTSAQKNPTAFYLCASSILGDEAFFGQGTRLTVV.